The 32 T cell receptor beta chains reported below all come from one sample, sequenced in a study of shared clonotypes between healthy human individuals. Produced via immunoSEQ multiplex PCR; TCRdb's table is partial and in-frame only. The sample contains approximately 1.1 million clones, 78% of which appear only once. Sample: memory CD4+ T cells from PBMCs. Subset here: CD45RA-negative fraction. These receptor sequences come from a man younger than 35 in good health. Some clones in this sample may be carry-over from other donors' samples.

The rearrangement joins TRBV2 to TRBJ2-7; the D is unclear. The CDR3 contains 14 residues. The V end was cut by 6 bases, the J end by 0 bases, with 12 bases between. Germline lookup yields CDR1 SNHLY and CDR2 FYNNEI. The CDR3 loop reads CASRFTVSSYEQYF. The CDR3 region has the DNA TGTGCCAGCAGATTTACTGTGAGCTCCTACGAGCAGTACTTC. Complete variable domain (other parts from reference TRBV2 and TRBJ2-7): EPEVTQTPSHQVTQMGQEVILRCVPISNHLYFYWYRQILGQKVEFLVSFYNNEISEKSEIFDDQFSVERPDGSNFTLKIRSTKLEDSAMYFCASRFTVSSYEQYFGPGTRLTVT.

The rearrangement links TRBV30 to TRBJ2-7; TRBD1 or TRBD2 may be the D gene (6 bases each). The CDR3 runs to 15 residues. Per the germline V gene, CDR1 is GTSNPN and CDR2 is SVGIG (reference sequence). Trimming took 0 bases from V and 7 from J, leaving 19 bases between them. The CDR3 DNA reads TGTGCCTGGAGTGTACAGCAAAGGGGGGCGTATGAGCAGTACTTC. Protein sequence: CAWSVQQRGAYEQYF.

The CDR3 reads CASSVLGGGTGELFF. The CDR3 DNA sequence: TGTGCCAGCAGCGTATTGGGGGGCGGCACCGGGGAGCTGTTTTTT. The chain couples TRBV9 to TRBJ2-2, with D perhaps matching TRBD1 or TRBD2 (6 bases each). This CDR3 is built from 15 residues. V dropped 1 base and J dropped 4 bases, with 11 bases sitting between them. The V gene's germline CDR1 is SGDLS and CDR2 YYNGEE.

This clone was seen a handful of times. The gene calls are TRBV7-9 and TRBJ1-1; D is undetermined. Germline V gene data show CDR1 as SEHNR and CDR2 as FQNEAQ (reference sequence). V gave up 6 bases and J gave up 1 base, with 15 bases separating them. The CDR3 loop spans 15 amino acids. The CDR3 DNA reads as TGTGCCAGCAGGCAAAACCGAGCGGGGAACACTGAAGCTTTCTTT. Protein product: CASRQNRAGNTEAFF.

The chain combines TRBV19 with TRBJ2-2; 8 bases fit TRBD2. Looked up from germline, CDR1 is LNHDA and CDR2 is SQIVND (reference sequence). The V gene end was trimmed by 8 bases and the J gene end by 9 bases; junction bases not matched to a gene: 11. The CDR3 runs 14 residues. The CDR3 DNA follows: TGTGCCAGTGGATATAGCGGGATGGGGTGGGAGCTGTTTTTT. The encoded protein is CASGYSGMGWELFF.

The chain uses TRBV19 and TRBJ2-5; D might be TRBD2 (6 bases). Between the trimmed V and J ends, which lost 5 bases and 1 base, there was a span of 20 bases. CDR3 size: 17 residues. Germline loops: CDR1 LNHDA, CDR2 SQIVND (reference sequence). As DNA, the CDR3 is TGTGCCAGTAGTCCGGGGAGGAGGAGGGAGGCCCAAGAGACCCAGTACTTC. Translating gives CASSPGRRREAQETQYF. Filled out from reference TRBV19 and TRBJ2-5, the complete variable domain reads DGGITQSPKYLFRKEGQNVTLSCEQNLNHDAMYWYRQDPGQGLRLIYYSQIVNDFQKGDIAEGYSVSREKKESFPLTVTSAQKNPTAFYLCASSPGRRREAQETQYFGPGTRLLVL.

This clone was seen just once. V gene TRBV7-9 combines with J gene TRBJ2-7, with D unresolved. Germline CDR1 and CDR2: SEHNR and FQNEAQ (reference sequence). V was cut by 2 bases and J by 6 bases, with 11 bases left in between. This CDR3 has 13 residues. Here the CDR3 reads CASSLLNPGEQYF. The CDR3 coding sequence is TGTGCCAGCAGCTTATTAAATCCAGGCGAGCAGTACTTC.

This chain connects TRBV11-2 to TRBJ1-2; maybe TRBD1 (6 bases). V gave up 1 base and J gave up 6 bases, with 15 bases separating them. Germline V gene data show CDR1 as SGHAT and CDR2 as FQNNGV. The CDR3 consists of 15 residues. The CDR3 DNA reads TGTGCCAGCAGCTTAGGTGCCAGGGGACGGGATGGCTACACCTTC. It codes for CASSLGARGRDGYTF.

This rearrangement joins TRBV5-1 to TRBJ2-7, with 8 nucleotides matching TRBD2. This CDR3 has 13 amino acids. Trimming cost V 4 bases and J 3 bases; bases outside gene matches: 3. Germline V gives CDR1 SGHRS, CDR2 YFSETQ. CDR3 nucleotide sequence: TGCGCCAGCAGCCGTAGCGGGAACTACGAGCAGTACTTC. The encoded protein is CASSRSGNYEQYF.

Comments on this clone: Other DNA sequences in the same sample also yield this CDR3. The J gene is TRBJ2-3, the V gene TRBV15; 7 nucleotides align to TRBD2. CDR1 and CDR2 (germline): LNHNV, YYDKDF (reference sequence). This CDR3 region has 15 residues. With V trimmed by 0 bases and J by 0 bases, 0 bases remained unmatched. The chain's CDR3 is CATSREAGSTDTQYF. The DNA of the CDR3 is TGTGCCACCAGCAGAGAAGCGGGAAGCACAGATACGCAGTATTTT.

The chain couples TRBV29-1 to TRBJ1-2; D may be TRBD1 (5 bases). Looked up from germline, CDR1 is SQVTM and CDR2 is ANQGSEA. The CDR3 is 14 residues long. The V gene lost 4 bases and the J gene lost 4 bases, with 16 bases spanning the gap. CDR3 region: CSVVGRGRGYGYTF. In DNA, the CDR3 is TGCAGCGTTGTGGGGAGGGGAAGAGGCTATGGCTACACCTTC.

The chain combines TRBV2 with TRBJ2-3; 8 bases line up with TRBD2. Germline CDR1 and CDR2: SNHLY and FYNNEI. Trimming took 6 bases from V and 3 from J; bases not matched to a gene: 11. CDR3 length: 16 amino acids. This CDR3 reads CASSRIHRGGTDTQYF. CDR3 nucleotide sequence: TGTGCCAGCAGCCGGATCCATCGGGGGGGAACAGATACGCAGTATTTT. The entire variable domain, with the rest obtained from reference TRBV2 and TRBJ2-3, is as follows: EPEVTQTPSHQVTQMGQEVILRCVPISNHLYFYWYRQILGQKVEFLVSFYNNEISEKSEIFDDQFSVERPDGSNFTLKIRSTKLEDSAMYFCASSRIHRGGTDTQYFGPGTRLTVL.

The CDR3 reads CASSPQPPAGTDTQYF. Written as DNA, the CDR3 is TGTGCCAGCAGCCCTCAACCACCAGCCGGCACAGATACGCAGTATTTT. The chain has TRBV6-6 and TRBJ2-3; D gene uncertain. The V gene's germline CDR1 is MNHNY and CDR2 SVGAGI (reference sequence). The CDR3 contains 16 residues. Trimming left V 6 bases short and J 1 base short, with 17 bases between.

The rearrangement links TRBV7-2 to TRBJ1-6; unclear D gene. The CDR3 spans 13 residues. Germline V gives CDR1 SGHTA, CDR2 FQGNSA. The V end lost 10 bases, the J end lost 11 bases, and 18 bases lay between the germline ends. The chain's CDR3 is CATSNLTRAPLHF. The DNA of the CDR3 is TGTGCCACCTCGAACTTGACTAGGGCACCCCTCCACTTT.

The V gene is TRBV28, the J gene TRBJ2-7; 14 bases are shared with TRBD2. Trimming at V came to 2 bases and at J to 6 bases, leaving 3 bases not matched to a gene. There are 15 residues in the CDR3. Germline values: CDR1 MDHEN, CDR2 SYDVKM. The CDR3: CASSLGLAGGPEQYF. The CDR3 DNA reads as TGTGCCAGCAGTTTAGGACTAGCGGGAGGTCCCGAGCAGTACTTC. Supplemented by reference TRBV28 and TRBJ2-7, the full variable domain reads DVKVTQSSRYLVKRTGEKVFLECVQDMDHENMFWYRQDPGLGLRLIYFSYDVKMKEKGDIPEGYSVSREKKERFSLILESASTNQTSMYLCASSLGLAGGPEQYFGPGTRLTVT.

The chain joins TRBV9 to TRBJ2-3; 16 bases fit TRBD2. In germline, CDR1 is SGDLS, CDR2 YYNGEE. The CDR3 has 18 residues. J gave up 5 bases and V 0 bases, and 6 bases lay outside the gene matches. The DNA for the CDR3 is TGTGCCAGCAGCGTAGCTCCGGGACTAGCGGGAGGGAGAGATACGCAGTATTTT. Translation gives CASSVAPGLAGGRDTQYF.

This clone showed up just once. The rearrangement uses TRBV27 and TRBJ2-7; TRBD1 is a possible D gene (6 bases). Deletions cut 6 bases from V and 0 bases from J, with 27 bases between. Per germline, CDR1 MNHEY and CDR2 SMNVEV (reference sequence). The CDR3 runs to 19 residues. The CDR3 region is CASREISLSGHLSSYEQYF. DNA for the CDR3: TGTGCCAGCAGGGAGATCTCACTTTCGGGACACCTGAGCTCCTACGAGCAGTACTTC.

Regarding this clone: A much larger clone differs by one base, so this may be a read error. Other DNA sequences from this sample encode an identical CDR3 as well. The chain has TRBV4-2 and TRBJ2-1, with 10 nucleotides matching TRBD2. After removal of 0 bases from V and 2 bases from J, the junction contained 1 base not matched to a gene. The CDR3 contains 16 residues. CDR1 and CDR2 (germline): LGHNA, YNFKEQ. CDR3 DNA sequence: TGTGCCAGCAGCCAAGAGACTAGCGGGCCCTACAATGAGCAGTTCTTC. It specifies CASSQETSGPYNEQFF.

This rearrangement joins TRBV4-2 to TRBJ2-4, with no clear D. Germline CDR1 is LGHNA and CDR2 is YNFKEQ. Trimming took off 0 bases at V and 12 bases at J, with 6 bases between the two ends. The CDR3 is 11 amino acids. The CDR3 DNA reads TGTGCCAGCAGCCAAGATCGGAATCAGTACTTC. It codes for CASSQDRNQYF.

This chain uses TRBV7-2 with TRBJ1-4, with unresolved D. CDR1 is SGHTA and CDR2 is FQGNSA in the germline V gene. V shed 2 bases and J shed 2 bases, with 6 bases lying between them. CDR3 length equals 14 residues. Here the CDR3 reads CASSLSGTNEKLFF. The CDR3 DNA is TGTGCCAGCAGCTTATCGGGGACTAATGAAAAACTGTTTTTT.

In nucleotides, the CDR3 is TGCAGCGTCATATGGGGAGGAGGGCCCACAGATACGCAGTATTTT. It is translated as CSVIWGGGPTDTQYF. The chain carries TRBV29-1 and TRBJ2-3; D possibly corresponds to TRBD2 (6 bases). Germline assignment: CDR1 SQVTM and CDR2 ANQGSEA. V was clipped by 6 bases and J by 2 bases, with 18 bases between them. This CDR3 is built from 15 residues.

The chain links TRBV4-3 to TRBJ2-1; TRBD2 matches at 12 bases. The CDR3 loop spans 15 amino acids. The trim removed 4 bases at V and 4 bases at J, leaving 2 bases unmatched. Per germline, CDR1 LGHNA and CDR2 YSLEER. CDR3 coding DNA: TGCGCCAGCAGCCTTACTAGCGGGGGGTACAATGAGCAGTTCTTC. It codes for CASSLTSGGYNEQFF.

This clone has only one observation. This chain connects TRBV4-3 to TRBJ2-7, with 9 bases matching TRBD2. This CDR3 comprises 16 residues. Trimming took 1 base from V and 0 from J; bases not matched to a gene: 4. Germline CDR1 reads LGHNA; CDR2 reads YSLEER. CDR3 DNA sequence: TGCGCCAGCAGCCAAGTAGCGGGGGCGAGCTCCTACGAGCAGTACTTC. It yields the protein CASSQVAGASSYEQYF.

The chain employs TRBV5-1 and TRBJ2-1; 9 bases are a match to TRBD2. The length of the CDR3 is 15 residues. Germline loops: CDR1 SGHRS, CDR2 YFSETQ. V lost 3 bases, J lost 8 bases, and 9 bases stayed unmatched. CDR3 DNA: TGCGCCAGCAGCTCTTTCGCGGGAGGGCCGGATGAGCAGTTCTTC. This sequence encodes CASSSFAGGPDEQFF.

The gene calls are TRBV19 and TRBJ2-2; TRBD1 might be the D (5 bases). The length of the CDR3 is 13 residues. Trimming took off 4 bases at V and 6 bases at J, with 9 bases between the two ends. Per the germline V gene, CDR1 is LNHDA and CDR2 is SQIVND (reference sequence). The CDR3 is CASSRTGSGELFF. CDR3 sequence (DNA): TGTGCCAGTAGTAGAACAGGTTCCGGGGAGCTGTTTTTT.

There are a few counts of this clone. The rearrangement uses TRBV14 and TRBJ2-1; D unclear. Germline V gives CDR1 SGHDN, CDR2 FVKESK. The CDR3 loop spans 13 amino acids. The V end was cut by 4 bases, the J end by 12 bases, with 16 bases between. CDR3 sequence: CASSPQPLGVQFF. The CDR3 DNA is TGTGCCAGCAGCCCCCAACCCTTGGGCGTGCAGTTCTTC. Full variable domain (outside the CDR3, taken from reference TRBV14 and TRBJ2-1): EAGVTQFPSHSVIEKGQTVTLRCDPISGHDNLYWYRRVMGKEIKFLLHFVKESKQDESGMPNNRFLAERTGGTYSTLKVQPAELEDSGVYFCASSPQPLGVQFFGPGTRLTVL.

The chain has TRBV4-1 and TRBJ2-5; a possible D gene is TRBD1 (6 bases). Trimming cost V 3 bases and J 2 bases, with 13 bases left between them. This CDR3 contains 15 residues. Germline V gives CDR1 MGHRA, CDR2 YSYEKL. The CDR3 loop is CASSQTGTFQETQYF. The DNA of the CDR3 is TGCGCCAGCAGCCAGACTGGGACATTTCAAGAGACCCAGTACTTC.

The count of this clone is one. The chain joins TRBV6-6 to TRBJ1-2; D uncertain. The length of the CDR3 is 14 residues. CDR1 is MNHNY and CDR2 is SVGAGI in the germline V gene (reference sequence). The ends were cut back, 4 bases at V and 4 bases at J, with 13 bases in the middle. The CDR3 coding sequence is TGTGCCAGCAGTTTCGCCCGGACGGTCTATGGCTACACCTTC. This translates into CASSFARTVYGYTF.

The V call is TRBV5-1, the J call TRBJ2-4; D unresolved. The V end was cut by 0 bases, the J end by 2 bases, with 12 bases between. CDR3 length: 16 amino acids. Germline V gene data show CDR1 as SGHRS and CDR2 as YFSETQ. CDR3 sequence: CASSLGPLTSKNIQYF. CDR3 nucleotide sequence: TGCGCCAGCAGCTTGGGGCCTCTTACCTCCAAAAACATTCAGTACTTC.

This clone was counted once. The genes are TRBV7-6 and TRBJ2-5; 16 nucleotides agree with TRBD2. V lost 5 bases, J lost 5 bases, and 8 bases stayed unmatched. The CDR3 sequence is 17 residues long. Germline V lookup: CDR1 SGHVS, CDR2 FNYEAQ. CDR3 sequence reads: CASSTQGTSGRGETQYF. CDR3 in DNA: TGTGCCAGCAGCACGCAGGGGACTAGCGGGAGGGGGGAGACCCAGTACTTC.

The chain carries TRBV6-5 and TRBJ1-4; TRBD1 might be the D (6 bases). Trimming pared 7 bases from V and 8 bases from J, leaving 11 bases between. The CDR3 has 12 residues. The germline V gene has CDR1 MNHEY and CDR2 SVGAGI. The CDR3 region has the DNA TGTGCCAGCAACCGAAGGGGGGAAAAACTGTTTTTT. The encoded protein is CASNRRGEKLFF.

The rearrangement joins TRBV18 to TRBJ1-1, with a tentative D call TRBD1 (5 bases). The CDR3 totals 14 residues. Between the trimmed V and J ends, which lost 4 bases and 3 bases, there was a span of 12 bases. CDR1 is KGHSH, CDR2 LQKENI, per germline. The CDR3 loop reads CASSRSGGDTEAFF. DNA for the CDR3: TGTGCCAGCTCACGGTCCGGGGGAGACACTGAAGCTTTCTTT.